The 17 T cell receptor beta chains reported below all come from one sample, sequenced in a study of CD8+CD57+ T cells in acquired aplastic anemia. In patients chosen for sequencing, flow cytometry had shown CD8+CD57+ cell expansion. The template for TCR beta VDJ and CDR3 sequence profiling was genomic DNA. TCRdb redid the calling of the reads with MiXCR, one entry per CDR3 protein. The data contain hundreds of thousands of distinct CDR3 sequences, around 30% of them singletons. The sequenced sample was sorted CD4+, CD8+, or CD8+CD57+ T cells (not recorded which) from PBMCs. The source of these receptors is a human donor with aplastic anemia.

This clonotype turned up a few times. CDR3 loop: CASSSRDDTEAFF. DNA for the CDR3: TGTGCCAGCAGTTCCCGGGATGACACTGAAGCTTTCTTT. The chain couples TRBV6-5 to TRBJ1-1; D is uncertain. This CDR3 spans 13 amino acids. Trimming removed 4 bases at V and 3 bases at J, with 9 bases between. Germline loops: CDR1 MNHEY, CDR2 SVGAGI.

On this clonotype: Just one base apart from a much larger clone, this may be a read error. The chain carries TRBV9 and TRBJ2-1; D is unclear. Germline-derived CDR1 and CDR2 are SGDLS and YYNGEE. V lost 3 bases and J lost 8, with 9 bases in between. The CDR3 has 12 amino acids. The CDR3 nucleotides read TGTGCCAGCAGCGCCGACAAACATGAGCAGTTCTTC. Amino acid sequence: CASSADKHEQFF.

This clonotype was counted ten times or more. The V gene is TRBV2, the J gene TRBJ1-1, with TRBD1 as a possible D gene (6 bases). CDR3 size: 13 residues. The germline CDR1 and CDR2 sequences are SNHLY and FYNNEI. The V and J ends lost 6 bases and 5 bases respectively, with 13 bases between them. CDR3 sequence: CASRTGYGTEAFF. The CDR3 region has the DNA TGTGCCAGCAGAACAGGGTATGGAACTGAAGCTTTCTTT.

This clonotype was counted many times. The V gene is TRBV29-1, the J gene TRBJ2-1; TRBD2 matches at 12 bases. The CDR3 loop spans 14 amino acids. Trimming took 6 bases from V and 8 from J; bases not matched to a gene: 8. The germline V gene encodes CDR1 SQVTM and CDR2 ANQGSEA. CDR3 DNA sequence: TGCAGCGTAGATCCTAGCGGGGGGGCTCATGAGCAGTTCTTC. Translating gives CSVDPSGGAHEQFF.

The chain employs TRBV20-1 and TRBJ2-5, with D unclear. From germline, CDR1 is DFQATT and CDR2 SNEGSKA (reference sequence). The length of the CDR3 is 13 residues. V lost 6 bases and J lost 2, with 13 bases in between. DNA for the CDR3: TGCAGTGCCTACATGTGGGGACAAGAGACCCAGTACTTC. Its protein product is CSAYMWGQETQYF.

V gene TRBV6-5 combines with J gene TRBJ2-1; TRBD2 is a possible D gene (6 bases). The CDR3 is 16 amino acids. The germline V and J ends were trimmed by 2 bases and 0 bases, with 11 bases remaining between them. Germline CDR1 MNHEY, CDR2 SVGAGI. The CDR3 here is CASSYLSGSSYNEQFF. DNA of the CDR3: TGTGCCAGCAGTTACCTTAGCGGTAGCTCCTACAATGAGCAGTTCTTC.

This clonotype was seen a handful of times. This chain joins TRBV7-2 and TRBJ2-7; 7 bases are a match to TRBD2. This CDR3 contains 15 residues. CDR1 and CDR2 (germline): SGHTA, FQGNSA. V trimming: 3 bases; J trimming: 3 bases; junction bases outside the gene matches: 8. The CDR3 region is CASSFLAGVVYEQYF. The CDR3 DNA follows: TGTGCCAGCAGCTTTTTGGCGGGAGTCGTCTACGAGCAGTACTTC.

This clonotype came up many times. The chain carries TRBV20-1 and TRBJ1-2; D gene uncertain. Germline CDR1 DFQATT, CDR2 SNEGSKA (reference sequence). The ends were cut back, 1 base at V and 8 bases at J, with 11 bases in the middle. The CDR3 runs 12 residues. The CDR3 DNA is TGCAGTGCTAGAGTAGAGTTAGGAGGCTACACCTTC. This sequence encodes CSARVELGGYTF.

V and J are TRBV30 and TRBJ2-7, with D possibly being TRBD2 (5 bases). V shed 2 bases and J shed 6 bases, with 14 bases lying between them. Germline assignment: CDR1 GTSNPN and CDR2 SVGIG (reference sequence). This CDR3 contains 13 residues. As DNA, the CDR3 is TGTGCCTGGAGTTCGGGGAGCGACTTCGAGCAGTACTTC. Translation: CAWSSGSDFEQYF.

There are many counts of this clonotype. This chain uses TRBV2 with TRBJ2-2; D gene uncertain. The ends were cut back, 2 bases at V and 6 bases at J, with 7 bases in the middle. The CDR3 totals 13 residues. CDR1 is SNHLY, CDR2 FYNNEI, per germline. CDR3 amino acids: CASSESRPGELFF. DNA of the CDR3: TGTGCCAGCAGTGAAAGTCGGCCCGGGGAGCTGTTTTTT.

This clonotype has at least ten counts. This chain connects TRBV29-1 to TRBJ1-2, with D possibly TRBD1 on 5 matching bases. Germline CDR1 reads SQVTM; CDR2 reads ANQGSEA. The CDR3 is 14 residues long. The V and J ends lost 5 bases and 5 bases respectively, with 18 bases between them. The CDR3 DNA follows: TGCAGCGTTTCACCGAGCGGGGGAGGTTATGGCTACACCTTC. This encodes CSVSPSGGGYGYTF.

This clonotype was detected ten times or more. This chain joins TRBV2 and TRBJ1-5; D not certain. Trimming removed 8 bases at V and 2 bases at J, with 10 bases between. From germline, CDR1 is SNHLY and CDR2 FYNNEI. CDR3 size: 13 residues. For the CDR3, the DNA is TGTGCCAGCGACCCCTATGGCAATCAGCCCCAGCATTTT. It encodes CASDPYGNQPQHF.

V usage is TRBV29-1 and J usage is TRBJ2-5; D possibly corresponds to TRBD2 (7 bases). V was cut by 8 bases and J by 10 bases, with 20 bases left in between. This CDR3 region has 12 residues. The germline gives CDR1 SQVTM, CDR2 ANQGSEA. CDR3 bases: TGCAGCCGAGGGGACTGGGAGGGGGACCAGTACTTC. It codes for CSRGDWEGDQYF.

The chain is built from TRBV5-1 and TRBJ2-4; no clear D. The V gene lost 6 bases and the J gene lost 8 bases, with 18 bases spanning the gap. The CDR3 has 14 amino acids. Germline V lookup: CDR1 SGHRS, CDR2 YFSETQ. Written as DNA, the CDR3 is TGCGCCAGCAAACCCGTTACAGAGTTTCACATTCAGTACTTC. Its protein is CASKPVTEFHIQYF.

This clonotype was picked up many times. The CDR3 spells CASSLRGLAGGYEQYF. The CDR3 nucleotides read TGTGCCAGCAGCTTACGTGGGCTAGCGGGAGGCTACGAGCAGTACTTC. The rearrangement joins TRBV7-9 to TRBJ2-7, with 11 bases identical to TRBD2. Trimming cost V 2 bases and J 3 bases; bases outside gene matches: 6. Germline V gene lookup returns CDR1 SEHNR and CDR2 FQNEAQ (reference sequence). The CDR3 is made up of 16 amino acids.

The chain has TRBV6-4 and TRBJ1-6; D is ambiguous. Germline CDR1 reads MRHNA; CDR2 reads SNTAGT. The ends were cut back, 7 bases at V and 5 bases at J, with 15 bases in the middle. CDR3 size: 15 residues. CDR3 sequence: CASKLMGVDNSPLHF. The CDR3 DNA is TGTGCCAGCAAATTAATGGGAGTAGATAATTCACCCCTCCACTTT.

This clonotype showed up just a few times. This chain connects TRBV3-1 to TRBJ2-3, with 8 bases fitting TRBD1. Germline values: CDR1 LGHDT, CDR2 YNNKEL (reference sequence). The CDR3 sequence is 15 residues long. J lost 4 bases, V lost 1 base, and 4 bases had no gene match. DNA of the CDR3: TGTGCCAGCAGCCAAGGGACAGGGAACGCAGATACGCAGTATTTT. Its translation is CASSQGTGNADTQYF.